This T cell receptor beta chain was identified in a study of T cells in Graves' hyperthyroidism and ophthalmopathy. In the study overall: Pretreatment peripheral blood was obtained at initial diagnosis.

Template material for amplifying TCR beta CDR3 regions consisted of RNA transcripts. HTBI primers were used for first-round RT-PCR of the TCR CDR3. TCRdb used MiXCR to reprocess the multiplex PCR reads, holding one entry per CDR3 protein. Of around 690,000 distinct CDR3 sequences listed, less than 25% are singletons. Deletions cut 0 bases from V and 2 bases from J, with 8 bases between. The CDR3 is 14 amino acids. Germline-derived CDR1 and CDR2 are PRHDT and FYEKMQ (reference sequence). This clonotype originated in a young man with Graves' ophthalmopathy. The chain is built from TRBV13 and TRBJ2-7; no firm D call. Sequenced input: blood. This chain's CDR3 is CASSLGGFPYEQYF. The CDR3 coding sequence is TGTGCCAGCAGCTTAGGAGGGTTCCCCTACGAGCAGTACTTC.